This T cell receptor beta chain was observed in a study of blood T cell repertoires in COVID-19. This CDR3 has 15 amino acids. V trimming: 3 bases; J trimming: 4 bases; junction bases outside the gene matches: 4. CDR1 SNHLY and CDR2 FYNNEI come from the germline V gene. Method: immunoSEQ multiplex PCR; TCRdb's copy keeps in-frame clones and lacks some. The sample includes some 94,000 clones, about 70% seen only once; the top ten take under 30%. The rearrangement uses TRBV2 and TRBJ2-7, with TRBD2 matching 12 bases. Sequencing used peripheral blood. This TCR came from a woman aged 55-69 years in a cohort sampled during active or convalescent COVID-19. The CDR3 loop is CASSELAGGRYEQYF. Written as DNA, the CDR3 is TGTGCCAGCAGTGAGCTAGCGGGGGGGCGTTACGAGCAGTACTTC. Using reference TRBV2 and TRBJ2-7 for the parts outside the CDR3, the full variable domain is EPEVTQTPSHQVTQMGQEVILRCVPISNHLYFYWYRQILGQKVEFLVSFYNNEISEKSEIFDDQFSVERPDGSNFTLKIRSTKLEDSAMYFCASSELAGGRYEQYFGPGTRLTVT.